The clone carrying this T cell receptor (beta chain) was picked up many times. In the same sample, other DNA sequences code for this CDR3. This sample was included in a study of blood T cell repertoires in COVID-19. Profiling relied on immunoSEQ multiplex PCR, and the TCRdb table lists in-frame clones only, not all of them. Of tens of thousands of clones listed, approximately 80% are singletons. This sequence was found in a human donor with active or convalescent COVID-19. The donor label of this sample is uncertain. The sample taken for sequencing was peripheral blood.

CDR3 residues: CASRDRGRGETQYF. CDR3 sequence (DNA): TGTGCCAGTAGAGACAGGGGGCGCGGAGAGACCCAGTACTTC. The rearrangement uses TRBV19 and TRBJ2-5; 10 bases align to TRBD1. The CDR3 loop spans 14 amino acids. With 6 bases clipped from V and 4 bases from J, the junction kept 5 bases outside the gene matches. The germline gives CDR1 LNHDA, CDR2 SQIVND (reference sequence).